This T cell receptor (beta chain) came from a study of cytomegalovirus exposure and HLA in healthy donors. This table comes from immunoSEQ multiplex PCR, and its TCRdb copy is limited to in-frame clones, with some not included. The data hold some 330,000 clones, with roughly 85% observed a single time. CDR3 length: 17 amino acids. Trimming pared 0 bases from V and 2 bases from J, leaving 16 bases between. Germline lookup yields CDR1 SGHDN and CDR2 FVKESK. This receptor was taken from a woman aged 18-29 years in good health and CMV-seronegative. The chain joins TRBV14 to TRBJ1-1; no firm D call. Source material: PBMCs. The CDR3: CASSQEGGRWSNTEAFF. The CDR3 DNA reads TGTGCCAGCAGCCAAGAGGGAGGGCGGTGGTCCAACACTGAAGCTTTCTTT. The variable domain in full, with the rest retrieved from reference TRBV14 and TRBJ1-1, is EAGVTQFPSHSVIEKGQTVTLRCDPISGHDNLYWYRRVMGKEIKFLLHFVKESKQDESGMPNNRFLAERTGGTYSTLKVQPAELEDSGVYFCASSQEGGRWSNTEAFFGQGTRLTVV.